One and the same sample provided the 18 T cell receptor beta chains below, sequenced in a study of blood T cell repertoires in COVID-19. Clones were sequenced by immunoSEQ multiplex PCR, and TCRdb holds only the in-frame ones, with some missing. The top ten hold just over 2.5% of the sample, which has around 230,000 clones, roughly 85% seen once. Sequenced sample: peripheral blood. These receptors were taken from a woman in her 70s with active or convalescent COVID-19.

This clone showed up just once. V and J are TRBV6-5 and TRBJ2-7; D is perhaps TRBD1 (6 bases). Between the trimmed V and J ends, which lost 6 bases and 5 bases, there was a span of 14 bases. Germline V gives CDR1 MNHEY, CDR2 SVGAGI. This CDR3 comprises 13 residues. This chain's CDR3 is CASRPGQQHEQYF. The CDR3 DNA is TGTGCCAGCAGACCAGGACAGCAGCACGAGCAGTACTTC.

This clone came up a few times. DNA of the CDR3: TGTGCCAGCAGTGTCCCAGGGACTGGGGCCAACGTCCTGACTTTC. Encoded protein: CASSVPGTGANVLTF. The V call is TRBV25-1, the J call TRBJ2-6; possible D gene TRBD1, 5 bases. Trimming took off 4 bases at V and 2 bases at J, with 9 bases between the two ends. Germline CDR1 is MGHDK and CDR2 is SYGVNS. This CDR3 comprises 15 residues.

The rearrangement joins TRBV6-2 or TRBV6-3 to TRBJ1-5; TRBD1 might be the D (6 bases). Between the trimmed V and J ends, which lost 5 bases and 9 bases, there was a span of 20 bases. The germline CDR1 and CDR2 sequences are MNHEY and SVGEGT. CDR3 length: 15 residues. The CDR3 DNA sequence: TGTGCCAGCAGTACGGCGACAGGTCGGGGGGGGCCCCAGCATTTT. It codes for CASSTATGRGGPQHF.

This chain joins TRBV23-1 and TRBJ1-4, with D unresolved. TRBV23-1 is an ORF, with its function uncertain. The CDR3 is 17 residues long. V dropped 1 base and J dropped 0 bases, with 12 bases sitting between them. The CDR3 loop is CASSQWEKESTNEKLFF. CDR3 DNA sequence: TGCGCCAGCAGTCAATGGGAGAAGGAGTCAACTAATGAAAAACTGTTTTTT.

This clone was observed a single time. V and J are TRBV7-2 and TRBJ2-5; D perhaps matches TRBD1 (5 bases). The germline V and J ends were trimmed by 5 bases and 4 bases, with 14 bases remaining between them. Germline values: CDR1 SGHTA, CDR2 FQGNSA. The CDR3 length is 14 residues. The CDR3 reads CASSPQVGAETQYF. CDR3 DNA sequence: TGTGCCAGCAGCCCCCAAGTAGGGGCAGAGACCCAGTACTTC.

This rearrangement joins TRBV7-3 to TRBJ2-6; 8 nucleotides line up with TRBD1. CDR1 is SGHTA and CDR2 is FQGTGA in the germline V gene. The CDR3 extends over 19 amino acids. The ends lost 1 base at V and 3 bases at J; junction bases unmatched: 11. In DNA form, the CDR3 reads TGTGCCAGCAGCTTAAATGCTGCGCAGGGGGCAGGTGGGGCCAACGTCCTGACTTTC. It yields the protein CASSLNAAQGAGGANVLTF.

The DNA for the CDR3 is TGTGCCAGCAGCGACTGGTACGAGCAGTACTTC. Protein: CASSDWYEQYF. V gene TRBV27 combines with J gene TRBJ2-7; no firm D call. Germline-derived CDR1 and CDR2 are MNHEY and SMNVEV (reference sequence). The V and J ends lost 6 bases and 4 bases respectively, with 7 bases between them. The CDR3 covers 11 residues.

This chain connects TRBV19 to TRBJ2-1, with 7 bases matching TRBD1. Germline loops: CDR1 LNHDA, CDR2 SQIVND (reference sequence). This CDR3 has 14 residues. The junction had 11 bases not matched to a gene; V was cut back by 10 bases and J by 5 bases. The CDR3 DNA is TGTGCCACTCTCTCCAACAGGGGTCACAATGAGCAGTTCTTC. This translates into CATLSNRGHNEQFF.

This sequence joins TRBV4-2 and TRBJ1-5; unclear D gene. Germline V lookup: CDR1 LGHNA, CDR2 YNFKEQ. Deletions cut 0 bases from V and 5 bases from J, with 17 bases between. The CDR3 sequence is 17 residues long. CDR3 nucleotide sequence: TGTGCCAGCAGCCAAGAATCTTCCGCTAGCCTTTATCAGCCCCAGCATTTT. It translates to CASSQESSASLYQPQHF.

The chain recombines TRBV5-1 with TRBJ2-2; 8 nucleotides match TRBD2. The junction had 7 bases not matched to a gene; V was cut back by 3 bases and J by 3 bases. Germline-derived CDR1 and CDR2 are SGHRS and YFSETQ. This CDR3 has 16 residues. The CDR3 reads CASSWGSGGHTGELFF. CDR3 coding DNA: TGCGCCAGCAGCTGGGGGAGCGGGGGCCACACCGGGGAGCTGTTTTTT.

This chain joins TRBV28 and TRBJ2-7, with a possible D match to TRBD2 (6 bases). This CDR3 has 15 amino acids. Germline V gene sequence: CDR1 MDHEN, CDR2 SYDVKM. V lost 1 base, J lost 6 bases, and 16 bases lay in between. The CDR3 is CASSLSAGASREQYF. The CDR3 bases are TGTGCCAGCAGTTTATCAGCGGGCGCCTCGCGCGAGCAGTACTTC.

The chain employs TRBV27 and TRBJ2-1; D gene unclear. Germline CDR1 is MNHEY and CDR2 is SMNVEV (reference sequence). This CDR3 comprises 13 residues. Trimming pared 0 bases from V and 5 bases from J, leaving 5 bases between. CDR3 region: CASSLSLNNEQFF. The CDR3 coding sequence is TGTGCCAGCAGTTTATCGCTAAACAATGAGCAGTTCTTC.

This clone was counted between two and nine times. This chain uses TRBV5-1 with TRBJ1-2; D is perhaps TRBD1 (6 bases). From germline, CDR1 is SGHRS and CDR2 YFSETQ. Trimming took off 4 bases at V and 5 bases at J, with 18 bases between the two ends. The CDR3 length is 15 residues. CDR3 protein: CASSLMGAAEYGYTF. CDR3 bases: TGCGCCAGCAGCCTCATGGGGGCGGCAGAGTATGGCTACACCTTC.

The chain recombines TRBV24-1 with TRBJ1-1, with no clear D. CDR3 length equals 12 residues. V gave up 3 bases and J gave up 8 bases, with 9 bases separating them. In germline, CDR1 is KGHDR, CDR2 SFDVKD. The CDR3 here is CATSDGTKEAFF. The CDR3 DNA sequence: TGTGCCACCAGTGATGGCACAAAGGAAGCTTTCTTT.

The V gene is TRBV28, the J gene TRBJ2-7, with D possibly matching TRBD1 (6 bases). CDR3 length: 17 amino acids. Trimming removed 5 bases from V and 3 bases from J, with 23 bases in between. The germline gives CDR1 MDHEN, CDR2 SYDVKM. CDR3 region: CASSGVAALRGIYEQYF. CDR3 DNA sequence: TGTGCCAGCAGTGGGGTGGCAGCTCTCAGGGGCATCTACGAGCAGTACTTC.

In nucleotides, the CDR3 is TGTGCCAGCATCTCTTTCGCGGCGGAAGGAGCTGAAGCTTTCTTT. This gives the protein CASISFAAEGAEAFF. The chain couples TRBV7-9 to TRBJ1-1; D not certain. CDR3 size: 15 residues. From germline, CDR1 is SEHNR and CDR2 FQNEAQ (reference sequence). Trimming stripped 7 bases from V and 6 bases from J, with 21 bases between.

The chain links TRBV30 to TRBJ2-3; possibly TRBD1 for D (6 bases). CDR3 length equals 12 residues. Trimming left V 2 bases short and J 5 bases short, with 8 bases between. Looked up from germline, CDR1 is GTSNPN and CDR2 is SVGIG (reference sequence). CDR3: CAWSSGVDTQYF. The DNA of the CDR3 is TGTGCCTGGAGTTCAGGGGTAGATACGCAGTATTTT.

The CDR3, as DNA: TGTGCCAGCAGTGTGGACATCTCCTACGAGCAGTACTTC. Translated: CASSVDISYEQYF. The V call is TRBV12-3 or TRBV12-4, the J call TRBJ2-7, with D maybe TRBD1 (5 bases). Trimming stripped 5 bases from V and 0 bases from J, with 8 bases between. This CDR3 is 13 amino acids long.